The text below deals with one TCR beta chain. Germline CDR1 and CDR2: SNHLY and FYNNEI. The V and J ends lost 8 bases and 4 bases respectively, with 23 bases between them. The CDR3 covers 16 residues. This entry is derived from a study of blood T cell repertoires in COVID-19. The data were produced by immunoSEQ multiplex PCR, yet TCRdb's version contains in-frame clones alone and is incomplete. The data hold about 94,000 clones, with over 65% observed a single time. V is TRBV2 and J is TRBJ1-2; D unclear. The receptor was derived from a human donor in a cohort sampled during active COVID-19. The sample was peripheral blood. The DNA of the CDR3 is TGTGCCAGCCTCAGAGCGCTCCTTTCCGATGGCTATGGCTACACCTTC. Translation: CASLRALLSDGYGYTF.